This T cell receptor beta chain was retrieved from a study of post-analysis software for immune sequencing data. Carried by the TCR beta cDNA libraries were unique molecular identifiers. Each sample of about 0.95 to 10 million input T cells yielded about 500,000 cDNA molecules, so each molecule approximated one T cell. One entry per CDR3 protein, called by TCRdb with MiXCR from the PCR reads. The data hold some 690,000 distinct CDR3 sequences, with about 27% observed a single time. With regard to this clonotype: What it recognizes is unknown.

The CDR3 extends over 14 amino acids. Germline loops: CDR1 SQVTM, CDR2 ANQGSEA. The V end lost 5 bases, the J end lost 3 bases, and 13 bases lay between the germline ends. The study, taken as a whole, reports: Under F measure analysis, samples from one preparation batch co-clustered strongly. Elevated frequency relative to controls characterized four or five TRBV segments in patients, TRBV5-6, TRBV5-1 and TRBV20-1 among them.

Source material: blood. The chain uses TRBV29-1 and TRBJ2-2, with D possibly TRBD2 on 5 matching bases. This TCR was recovered from a girl between 10 and 17 years old with multiple sclerosis. The CDR3 reads CSVRVGVDTGELFF. The CDR3 nucleotides read TGCAGCGTTAGAGTCGGGGTTGACACCGGGGAGCTGTTTTTT.